The subject of this entry is one T cell receptor beta chain. In terms of age and location, participants ranged from roughly 18 to 100 years and lived in about two dozen US areas. The sample is drawn from a study of blood T cell repertoires in COVID-19. In the study overall: Acute-phase and convalescent COVID-19 samples originated in the United States, Italy and Spain.

Original methodology: Amplification of reference gene primers provided the estimated nucleated cell counts. Sequenced by immunoSEQ multiplex PCR; TCRdb stores in-frame clones only, minus some. The V and J calls and clone size were taken over from that table, and D and trimming were inferred from the DNA. The sample records 230,000 or so clones, around 88% being singletons. Germline V gene lookup returns CDR1 SQVTM and CDR2 ANQGSEA. The CDR3 consists of 13 residues. Trimming cost V 3 bases and J 3 bases, with 11 bases left between them. The sequence came from a woman aged 40 to 50 with acute COVID-19. The specimen sequenced was PBMCs or T cells enriched from blood (not recorded which). The chain carries TRBV29-1 and TRBJ2-5; D may be TRBD1 (6 bases). The CDR3 is CSVDRGTKETQYF. The CDR3 DNA reads TGCAGCGTTGATAGGGGGACCAAAGAGACCCAGTACTTC.